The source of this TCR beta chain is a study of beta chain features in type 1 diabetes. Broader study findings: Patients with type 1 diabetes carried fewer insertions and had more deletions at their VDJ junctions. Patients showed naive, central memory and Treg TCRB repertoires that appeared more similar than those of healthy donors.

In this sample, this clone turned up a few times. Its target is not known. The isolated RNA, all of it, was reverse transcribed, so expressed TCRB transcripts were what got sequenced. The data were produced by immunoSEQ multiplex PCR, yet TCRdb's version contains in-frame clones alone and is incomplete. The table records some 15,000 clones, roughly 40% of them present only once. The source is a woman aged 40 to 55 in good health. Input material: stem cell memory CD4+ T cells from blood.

CDR3 sequence reads: CASSLILGQQVPQYF. CDR3 nucleotide sequence: TGTGCCAGCAGCCTTATATTGGGACAGCAGGTTCCGCAGTATTTT. The chain combines TRBV7-8 with TRBJ2-3, with TRBD1 matching 7 bases. CDR1 and CDR2 from the germline V gene are SGHVS and FQNEAQ. J was trimmed by 10 bases and V by 5 bases; bases with no gene match: 15. The CDR3 sequence is 15 residues long.